These T cell receptor beta chains were read from a single sample in a study of STAT5B mutations in CD4+ large granular lymphocyte leukemia. The data were produced by immunoSEQ multiplex PCR, yet TCRdb's version contains in-frame clones alone and is incomplete. This sample has roughly 24,000 clones; approximately 75% occur once, and the top ten carry 0.65%. The sample taken for sequencing was CD4+ T cells from blood buffy coats. The receptors come from a human donor in good health. CDR3s leave out the opening cysteine and the closing phenylalanine or tryptophan. Fields, in order: D gene, V gene, J gene, CDR3 protein. D genes are given only for firm matches.

d_call: -; v_call: TRBV11-2; j_call: TRBJ1-1; cdr3_aa: ASSLDHRGYEAF
d_call: TRBD1; v_call: TRBV6-6; j_call: TRBJ1-1; cdr3_aa: ASSTDRGSEAF
d_call: -; v_call: TRBV7-9; j_call: TRBJ1-1; cdr3_aa: ASSLGGAPNTEAF
d_call: -; v_call: TRBV7-9; j_call: TRBJ1-5; cdr3_aa: ASSTDNQPQH
d_call: -; v_call: TRBV2; j_call: TRBJ1-2; cdr3_aa: ASSEDGRSYGYT
d_call: -; v_call: TRBV19; j_call: TRBJ2-3; cdr3_aa: ASSIGHTDTQY
d_call: TRBD1; v_call: TRBV7-9; j_call: TRBJ1-1; cdr3_aa: ASSLGQINTEAF
d_call: TRBD1; v_call: TRBV11-3; j_call: TRBJ1-1; cdr3_aa: ASSLERDRAAF
d_call: TRBD1; v_call: TRBV5-1; j_call: TRBJ1-5; cdr3_aa: ASSCRQGAIAGEPQH
d_call: -; v_call: TRBV9; j_call: TRBJ2-2; cdr3_aa: ASSPSRNTGELF